This T cell receptor beta chain was sequenced for a study of CD8 T cells in Susac syndrome. Overall study results and limits: The study identified sixteen and five Susac-specific public clones in total CD8+ and CD8+ TEMRA repertoires.

CD8+ and CD4+ T cells taken from blood had their TCR beta sequenced. Reverse transcription used about 0.45 to 1 ug RNA and random hexamers. One entry per CDR3 protein, called by TCRdb with MiXCR from the immunoSEQ multiplex PCR reads. Of approximately 87,000 distinct CDR3 sequences listed, 95% to 96% were seen once; the top ten hold 0.4% to 0.45%. The CDR3 is 11 residues long. The V and J ends lost 3 bases and 8 bases respectively, with 10 bases between them. The germline gives CDR1 GTSNPN, CDR2 SVGIG (reference sequence). Notes on this clonotype: The antigen remains undetermined.

This TCR was recovered from a human donor with Susac syndrome. The sequenced sample was CD8+ T cells from PBMCs. The chain links TRBV30 to TRBJ1-2; D uncertain. Here the CDR3 DNA reads TGTGCCTGGAGAGCTGGTCGGGGCTACACCTTC. This translates into CAWRAGRGYTF. The variable domain in full, with the rest retrieved from reference TRBV30 and TRBJ1-2, is SQTIHQWPATLVQPVGSPLSLECTVEGTSNPNLYWYRQAAGRGLQLLFYSVGIGQISSEVPQNLSASRPQDRQFILSSKKLLLSDSGFYLCAWRAGRGYTFGSGTRLTVV.